The 28 T cell receptor beta chains below all came from one sample that was sequenced in a study of blood T cells in healthy people across ages. A second PCR, run for roughly 7 to 12 cycles, used a sample-barcoded 5' primer plus a J-beta primer mix. MiXCR, run by TCRdb on the 5' RACE reads, gives a single entry per CDR3 protein. In the table there are approximately 800,000 distinct CDR3 sequences, about a quarter of which are singletons. A further study also used this sample, focusing on T cells of mothers and their children.

Sequencing was performed on blood. These receptors all come from a boy between 10 and 17 years old in good health.

The table lists this clonotype with a few counts. For the CDR3, the DNA is TGTGCCAGCAGTCCTCGACGGCAGGGCACGCAGTATTTT. This encodes CASSPRRQGTQYF. V is TRBV12-3 or TRBV12-4 and J is TRBJ2-3, with a possible D match to TRBD1 (5 bases). There are 13 residues in the CDR3. V shed 5 bases and J shed 9 bases, with 15 bases lying between them.

This clonotype was observed many times. The J gene is TRBJ1-2, the V gene TRBV20-1; D gene unclear. Germline CDR1 reads DFQATT; CDR2 reads SNEGSKA (reference sequence). V lost 0 bases and J 0 bases, leaving 11 bases between the germline ends. The CDR3 covers 15 residues. CDR3 in DNA: TGCAGTGCTAGAGAATTAGGGCGTTCTAACTATGGCTACACCTTC. Its protein is CSARELGRSNYGYTF.

This rearrangement joins TRBV20-1 to TRBJ2-7; 9 bases are shared with TRBD2. Germline V lookup: CDR1 DFQATT, CDR2 SNEGSKA (reference sequence). This CDR3 comprises 15 residues. V lost 0 bases to trimming and J lost 5 bases; unmatched junction nucleotides: 8. CDR3 sequence reads: CSARDLAGGYNEQYF. The CDR3 DNA reads as TGCAGTGCTAGAGATCTGGCGGGAGGGTACAACGAGCAGTACTTC.

Only a few counts were recorded for this clonotype. The chain carries TRBV20-1 and TRBJ2-7, with 9 bases aligning to TRBD2. This CDR3 is 12 amino acids long. Germline CDR1 DFQATT, CDR2 SNEGSKA (reference sequence). V lost 6 bases to trimming and J lost 5 bases; unmatched junction nucleotides: 5. The CDR3 protein is CSAGLASDEQYF. CDR3 nucleotide sequence: TGCAGTGCCGGACTAGCGTCGGACGAGCAGTACTTC.

This clonotype was counted between two and nine times. This chain links TRBV20-1 with TRBJ1-4, with D possibly matching TRBD1 (5 bases). Between the trimmed V and J ends, which lost 6 bases and 5 bases, there was a span of 13 bases. Germline V gene lookup returns CDR1 DFQATT and CDR2 SNEGSKA (reference sequence). This CDR3 is built from 13 residues. CDR3 DNA sequence: TGCAGTGCAACGGACACCCGAAATGAAAAACTGTTTTTT. It specifies CSATDTRNEKLFF.

The V gene is TRBV12-3 or TRBV12-4, the J gene TRBJ1-4; TRBD1 agrees at 8 bases. This CDR3 spans 13 amino acids. Germline trimming cut 4 bases from V and 8 bases from J; bases unmatched to any gene: 3. This CDR3 reads CASSSRDREKLFF. DNA for the CDR3: TGTGCCAGCAGTTCTCGGGACAGGGAAAAACTGTTTTTT.

The sample holds a few counts of this clonotype. This chain joins TRBV29-1 and TRBJ1-4; possible D gene TRBD1, 5 bases. The CDR3 is 13 amino acids. Germline assignment: CDR1 SQVTM and CDR2 ANQGSEA. Trimming removed 6 bases from V and 5 bases from J, with 13 bases in between. The CDR3 region has the DNA TGCAGCGTCGTCAGGGTTAGCAATGAAAAACTGTTTTTT. Amino acid sequence: CSVVRVSNEKLFF.

This chain uses TRBV5-8 with TRBJ2-5, with D perhaps given as TRBD1 or TRBD2 (5 bases each). Gene TRBJ2-7 matches the end of the DNA better, so the J call may be wrong. The CDR3 sequence is 16 residues long. CDR1 and CDR2 from the germline V gene are SGHTS and YDEGEE. The CDR3 bases are TGTGCCAGCAGCCAAATCCTCGGGACGCCACCCTACGAGCAGTACTTC. Amino acid sequence: CASSQILGTPPYEQYF.

The rearrangement links TRBV10-3 to TRBJ2-3, with D unclear. V lost 2 bases and J lost 5, with 2 bases in between. The germline CDR1 and CDR2 sequences are ENHRY and SYGVKD. This CDR3 contains 11 residues. CDR3 bases: TGTGCCATCAGTGAGGAAGATACGCAGTATTTT. It yields the protein CAISEEDTQYF.

The rearrangement links TRBV7-9 to TRBJ1-1; D is uncertain. The CDR3 has 18 amino acids. Germline V gene data show CDR1 as SEHNR and CDR2 as FQNEAQ (reference sequence). V was trimmed by 5 bases and J by 0 bases, leaving 22 bases between them. CDR3: CASSAPARRKFMNTEAFF. The CDR3, as DNA: TGTGCCAGCAGCGCCCCGGCCAGGAGAAAGTTCATGAACACTGAAGCTTTCTTT.

In this sample, this clonotype turned up a few times. The CDR3 loop is CAISEMKGETQYF. The CDR3 region has the DNA TGTGCCATCAGTGAGATGAAGGGCGAGACCCAGTACTTC. The chain is built from TRBV10-3 and TRBJ2-5; no reliable D call. Germline assignment: CDR1 ENHRY and CDR2 SYGVKD. The V and J ends lost 2 bases and 5 bases respectively, with 9 bases between them. This CDR3 is built from 13 residues.

The V and J genes are TRBV15 and TRBJ1-4; TRBD1 might be the D (6 bases). This CDR3 has 15 residues. The V end lost 4 bases, the J end lost 6 bases, and 15 bases lay between the germline ends. Germline CDR1 and CDR2: LNHNV and YYDKDF (reference sequence). This CDR3 is CATSTTGSRDEKLFF. The DNA of the CDR3 is TGTGCCACCAGCACCACAGGGTCGAGGGATGAAAAACTGTTTTTT.

V is TRBV7-2 and J is TRBJ2-7; TRBD1 aligns across 7 bases. The germline gives CDR1 SGHTA, CDR2 FQGNSA. This CDR3 region has 13 residues. V dropped 3 bases and J dropped 3; count of bases not matched to a gene: 2. The DNA of the CDR3 is TGTGCCAGCAGCTTGGGACAGCACTACGAGCAGTACGTC. It specifies CASSLGQHYEQYV.

The chain employs TRBV5-1 and TRBJ2-3; D may match TRBD1 or TRBD2 (5 bases each). The germline V gene has CDR1 SGHRS and CDR2 YFSETQ. Trimming took 3 bases from V and 2 from J, leaving 16 bases between them. The CDR3 covers 16 residues. CDR3 in amino acids: CASSWDRPGSTDTQYF. In nucleotides, the CDR3 is TGCGCCAGCAGCTGGGACCGCCCTGGGTCCACAGATACGCAGTATTTT.

Comments on this clonotype: Germline is not matched at one junction end, which may reflect a read error. The J gene is TRBJ2-1, the V gene TRBV7-9; 8 nucleotides match TRBD2. This CDR3 comprises 15 residues. The germline V gene has CDR1 SEHNR and CDR2 FQNEAQ (reference sequence). CDR3 protein: CACSFTGGPDNEQFF. In DNA form, the CDR3 reads TGTGCCTGCAGCTTTACGGGGGGGCCAGACAATGAGCAGTTCTTC. Full variable domain (remainder filled in from reference TRBV7-9 and TRBJ2-1): DTGVSQNPRHKITKRGQNVTFRCDPISEHNRLYWYRQTLGQGPEFLTYFQNEAQLEKSRLLSDRFSAERPKGSFSTLEIQRTEQGDSAMYLCACSFTGGPDNEQFFGPGTRLTVL.

This clonotype appeared a few times. The V and J genes are TRBV12-3 or TRBV12-4 and TRBJ1-1, with TRBD1 matching 7 bases. The CDR3 is 13 amino acids. V was pared by 6 bases and J by 7 bases, with 8 bases of the junction left unmatched. The CDR3: CASRERAGGEAFF. CDR3 bases: TGTGCCAGCAGGGAGAGGGCAGGGGGTGAAGCTTTCTTT.

This clonotype has a handful of counts. The V call is TRBV12-3 or TRBV12-4, the J call TRBJ2-7; D is unclear. This CDR3 has 15 amino acids. The V end was cut by 2 bases, the J end by 1 base, with 12 bases between. CDR3 loop: CASSLRAGWSYEQYF. Here the CDR3 DNA reads TGTGCCAGCAGTTTAAGGGCAGGTTGGTCCTACGAGCAGTACTTC.

This clonotype was observed many times. The chain couples TRBV29-1 to TRBJ2-1; 11 nucleotides line up with TRBD2. Trimming at V came to 7 bases and at J to 0 bases, leaving 5 bases not matched to a gene. The CDR3 has 15 residues. From germline, CDR1 is SQVTM and CDR2 ANQGSEA. The CDR3 region has the DNA TGCAGCGCAGGTACTAGCGGGGGCTCCTACAATGAGCAGTTCTTC. Its translation: CSAGTSGGSYNEQFF.

This chain joins TRBV6-5 and TRBJ2-5; no clear D. The DNA end favors TRBJ2-7, so the J call may be wrong. The CDR3 extends over 14 amino acids. The germline V gene has CDR1 MNHEY and CDR2 SVGAGI. This chain's CDR3 is CASSYSHGSYEQYF. The CDR3 coding sequence is TGTGCCAGCAGTTACTCGCATGGCTCCTACGAGCAGTACTTC.

In its sample, this clonotype was seen a few times. The V call is TRBV7-9, the J call TRBJ2-1; TRBD1 matches 9 bases. Trimming at V came to 2 bases and at J to 0 bases, leaving 2 bases not matched to a gene. CDR1 and CDR2 from the germline V gene are SEHNR and FQNEAQ (reference sequence). This CDR3 spans 16 amino acids. Written as DNA, the CDR3 is TGTGCCAGCAGCTTACCGGGACAGGGCTCCTACAATGAGCAGTTCTTC. Translation gives CASSLPGQGSYNEQFF.

The chain joins TRBV10-3 to TRBJ2-5, with no clear D. The J call is doubtful: the DNA matches TRBJ2-1 better. The CDR3 is 12 amino acids. Germline CDR1 reads ENHRY; CDR2 reads SYGVKD. As DNA, the CDR3 is TGTGCCATCACCGGCGAAAGGGATGAGCAGTTCTTC. Encoded protein: CAITGERDEQFF.

The chain combines TRBV18 with TRBJ2-5; unclear D gene. Matching the DNA end better, TRBJ2-1 makes the J call doubtful. Germline V gives CDR1 KGHSH, CDR2 LQKENI. The CDR3 is made up of 14 amino acids. The CDR3 region is CASSTDLRTGEQFF. The CDR3 coding sequence is TGTGCCAGCTCAACGGACCTCCGGACGGGTGAGCAGTTCTTC.

This clonotype has a handful of counts. The rearrangement uses TRBV5-1 and TRBJ1-2, with D hard to call. The CDR3 is 13 amino acids. Germline V gene sequence: CDR1 SGHRS, CDR2 YFSETQ. V lost 2 bases to trimming and J lost 4 bases, with 9 bases between them. CDR3 nucleotide sequence: TGCGCCAGCAGCTTTGGCGAGGCCTATGGCTACACCTTC. Amino acids: CASSFGEAYGYTF.

This clonotype was counted a single time. J is TRBJ2-2 and V is TRBV5-4, with TRBD2 identical over 14 bases. V shed 2 bases and J 2 bases; nucleotides not matched to a gene: 2. Germline assignment: CDR1 SGHNT and CDR2 YYREEE (reference sequence). The length of the CDR3 is 17 residues. Here the CDR3 DNA reads TGTGCCAGCAGCTTAGGACTAGCGGGGGGTAACACCGGGGAGCTGTTTTTT. Translating it yields CASSLGLAGGNTGELFF.

The chain uses TRBV7-2 and TRBJ1-4; no firm D call. The germline V and J ends were trimmed by 3 bases and 7 bases, with 6 bases remaining between them. CDR1 SGHTA and CDR2 FQGNSA come from the germline V gene. This CDR3 is 12 amino acids long. CDR3 bases: TGTGCCAGCAGCTTTTCCCTTGAAAAACTGTTTTTT. Translated: CASSFSLEKLFF.

This clonotype was observed a handful of times. The chain combines TRBV2 with TRBJ2-7, with TRBD1 as a possible D gene (5 bases). This CDR3 is 14 amino acids long. The germline V gene has CDR1 SNHLY and CDR2 FYNNEI. V lost 3 bases to trimming and J lost 5 bases, with 14 bases between them. DNA for the CDR3: TGTGCCAGCAGTGACACAGGTGACATCGACGAGCAGTACTTC. Residues: CASSDTGDIDEQYF.

V is TRBV7-2 and J is TRBJ2-3, with a weak D call TRBD2 (6 bases). The CDR3 runs to 18 residues. The germline V and J ends were trimmed by 0 bases and 2 bases, with 18 bases remaining between them. In germline, CDR1 is SGHTA, CDR2 FQGNSA. Written as DNA, the CDR3 is TGTGCCAGCAGCTTAGCCCCTGCACTCGCGGGGAACACAGATACGCAGTATTTT. It translates to CASSLAPALAGNTDTQYF.

A single count supports this clonotype. The chain uses TRBV29-1 and TRBJ2-3; a possible D gene is TRBD1 (6 bases). The germline V and J ends were trimmed by 6 bases and 3 bases, with 19 bases remaining between them. This CDR3 contains 15 residues. Germline CDR1 reads SQVTM; CDR2 reads ANQGSEA. The CDR3 DNA reads as TGCAGCGTCGTACGGGACAACCTTTGGACAGATACGCAGTATTTT. Translation: CSVVRDNLWTDTQYF.